The following is a T cell receptor (beta chain) sequence with its context. Random hexamers primed reverse transcription of about 0.5 to 1 ug RNA. Multiplex immunoSEQ PCR targeted 54 Vbeta and 13 Jbeta TCR beta segments. TCRdb itself ran the immunoSEQ multiplex PCR reads through MiXCR, one entry per CDR3 protein. This table holds roughly 120,000 distinct CDR3 sequences, about 92% found once. This record comes from a study of CD8 T cells in Susac syndrome. V gave up 4 bases and J gave up 0 bases, with 6 bases separating them. The CDR3 spans 13 residues. Germline CDR1 reads SEHNR; CDR2 reads FQNEAQ (reference sequence). The authors sequenced TCR beta from blood CD8+ and CD4+ T cells. The multiple sclerosis control group consisted of treatment-naive patients whose relapsing-remitting disease, which was either stable or active, fulfilled revised McDonald criteria. The TEMRA cells underwent FACS enrichment, while the CD8+ and CD4+ T cells underwent negative isolation.

Sequenced material: CD4+ T cells from PBMCs. This TCR derives from a human donor with multiple sclerosis. The chain uses TRBV7-9 and TRBJ1-1; D gene unclear. The CDR3 spells CASSSVLNTEAFF. The CDR3 DNA is TGTGCCAGCAGCTCAGTATTGAACACTGAAGCTTTCTTT.